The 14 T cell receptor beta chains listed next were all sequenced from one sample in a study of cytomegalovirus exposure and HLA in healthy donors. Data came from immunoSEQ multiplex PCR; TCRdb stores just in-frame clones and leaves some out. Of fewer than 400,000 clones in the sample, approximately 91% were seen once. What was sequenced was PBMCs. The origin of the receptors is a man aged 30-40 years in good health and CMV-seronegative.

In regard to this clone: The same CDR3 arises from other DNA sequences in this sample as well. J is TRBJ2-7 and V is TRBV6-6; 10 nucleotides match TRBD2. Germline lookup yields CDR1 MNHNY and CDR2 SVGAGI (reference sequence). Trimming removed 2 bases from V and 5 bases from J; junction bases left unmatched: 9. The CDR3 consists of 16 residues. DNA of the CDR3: TGTGCCAGCAGTTACCCCCTCAGCGGGGGGGCTGACGAGCAGTACTTC. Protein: CASSYPLSGGADEQYF.

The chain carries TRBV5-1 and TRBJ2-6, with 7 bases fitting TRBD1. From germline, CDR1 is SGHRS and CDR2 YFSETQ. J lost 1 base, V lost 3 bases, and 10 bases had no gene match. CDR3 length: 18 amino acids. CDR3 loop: CASSSPGTESSGANVLTF. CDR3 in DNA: TGCGCCAGCAGCTCCCCCGGGACAGAAAGTTCTGGGGCCAACGTCCTGACTTTC. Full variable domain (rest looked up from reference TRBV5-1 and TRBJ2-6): KAGVTQTPRYLIKTRGQQVTLSCSPISGHRSVSWYQQTPGQGLQFLFEYFSETQRNKGNFPGRFSGRQFSNSRSEMNVSTLELGDSALYLCASSSPGTESSGANVLTFGAGSRLTVL.

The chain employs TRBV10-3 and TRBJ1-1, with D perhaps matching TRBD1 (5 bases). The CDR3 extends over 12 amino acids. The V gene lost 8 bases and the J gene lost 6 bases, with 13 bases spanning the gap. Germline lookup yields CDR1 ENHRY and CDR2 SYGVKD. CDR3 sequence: CAIGRGRAEAFF. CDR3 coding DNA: TGTGCCATCGGTCGGGGGAGGGCTGAAGCTTTCTTT.

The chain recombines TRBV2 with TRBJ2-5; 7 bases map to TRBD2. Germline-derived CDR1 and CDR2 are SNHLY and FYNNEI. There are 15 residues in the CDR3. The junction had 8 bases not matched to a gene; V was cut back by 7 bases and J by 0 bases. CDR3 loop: CASMGQRGDQETQYF. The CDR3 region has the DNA TGTGCCAGCATGGGCCAGCGGGGCGACCAAGAGACCCAGTACTTC.

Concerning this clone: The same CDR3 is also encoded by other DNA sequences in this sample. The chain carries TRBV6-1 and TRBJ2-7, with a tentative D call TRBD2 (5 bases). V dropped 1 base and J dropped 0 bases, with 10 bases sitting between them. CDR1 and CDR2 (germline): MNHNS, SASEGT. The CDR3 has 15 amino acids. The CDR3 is CASSEEVGSSYEQYF. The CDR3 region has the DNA TGTGCCAGCAGTGAAGAGGTTGGGAGCTCCTACGAGCAGTACTTC.

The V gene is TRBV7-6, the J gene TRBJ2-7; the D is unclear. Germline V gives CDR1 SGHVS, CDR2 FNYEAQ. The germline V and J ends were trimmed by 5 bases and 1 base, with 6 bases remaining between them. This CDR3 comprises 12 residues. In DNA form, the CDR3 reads TGTGCCAGCAGCGCCGCGTCCTACGAGCAGTACTTC. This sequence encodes CASSAASYEQYF.

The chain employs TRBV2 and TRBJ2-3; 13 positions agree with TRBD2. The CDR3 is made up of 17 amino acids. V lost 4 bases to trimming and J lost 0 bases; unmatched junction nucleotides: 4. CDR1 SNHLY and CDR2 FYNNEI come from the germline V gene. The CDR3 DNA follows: TGTGCCAGCAGTGCGACTAGCGGGGGGCCTAGCACAGATACGCAGTATTTT. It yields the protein CASSATSGGPSTDTQYF.

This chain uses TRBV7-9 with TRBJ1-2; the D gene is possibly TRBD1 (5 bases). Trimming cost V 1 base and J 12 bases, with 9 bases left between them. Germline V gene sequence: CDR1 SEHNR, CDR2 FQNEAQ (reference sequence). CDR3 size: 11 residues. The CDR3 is CASSLDGGNTF. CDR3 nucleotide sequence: TGTGCCAGCAGCTTAGACGGGGGAAACACCTTC.

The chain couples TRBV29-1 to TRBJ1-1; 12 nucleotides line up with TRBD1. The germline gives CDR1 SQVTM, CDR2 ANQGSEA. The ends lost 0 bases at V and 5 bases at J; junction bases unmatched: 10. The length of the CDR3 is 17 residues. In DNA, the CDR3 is TGCAGCGTTGAAGATCGGGGGGACAGGGGGCGCAGAACTGAAGCTTTCTTT. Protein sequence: CSVEDRGDRGRRTEAFF.

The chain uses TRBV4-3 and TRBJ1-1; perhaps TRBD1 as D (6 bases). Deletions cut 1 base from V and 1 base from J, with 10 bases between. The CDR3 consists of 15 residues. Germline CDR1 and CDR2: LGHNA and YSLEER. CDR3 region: CASSQGTAGNTEAFF. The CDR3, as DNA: TGCGCCAGCAGCCAAGGGACAGCCGGGAACACTGAAGCTTTCTTT.

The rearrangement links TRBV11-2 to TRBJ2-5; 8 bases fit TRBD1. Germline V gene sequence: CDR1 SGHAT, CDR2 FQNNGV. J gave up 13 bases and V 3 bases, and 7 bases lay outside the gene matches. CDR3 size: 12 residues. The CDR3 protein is CASSFQGDRPYF. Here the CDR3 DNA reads TGTGCCAGCAGCTTTCAGGGGGACAGGCCGTACTTC.

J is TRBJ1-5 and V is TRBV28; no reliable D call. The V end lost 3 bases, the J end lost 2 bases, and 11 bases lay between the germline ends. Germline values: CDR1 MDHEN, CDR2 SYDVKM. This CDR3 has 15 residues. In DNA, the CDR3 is TGTGCCAGCAGTTTTTGGGTGCAGGGCAATCAGCCCCAGCATTTT. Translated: CASSFWVQGNQPQHF.

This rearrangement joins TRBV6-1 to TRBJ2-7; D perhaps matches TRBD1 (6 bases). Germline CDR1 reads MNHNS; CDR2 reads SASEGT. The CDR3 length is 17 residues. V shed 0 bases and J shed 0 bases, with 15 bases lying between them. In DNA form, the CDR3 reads TGTGCCAGCAGTGAAGCTGGCAGGGGCCTAACCTCCTACGAGCAGTACTTC. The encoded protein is CASSEAGRGLTSYEQYF.

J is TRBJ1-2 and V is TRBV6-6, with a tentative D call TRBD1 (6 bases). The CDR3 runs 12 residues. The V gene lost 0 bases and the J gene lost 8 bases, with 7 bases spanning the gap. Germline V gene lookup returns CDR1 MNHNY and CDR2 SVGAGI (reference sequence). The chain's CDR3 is CASSYSQGGYTF. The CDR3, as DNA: TGTGCCAGCAGTTACTCGCAGGGGGGCTACACCTTC.